The rows below give T cell receptor beta chains drawn from one sample of a study of T cells in Graves' hyperthyroidism and ophthalmopathy. One entry per CDR3 protein results from TCRdb running MiXCR on the multiplex PCR reads. The table lists about 300,000 distinct CDR3 sequences, around 19% of them singletons. The sample was blood. These receptors all come from a man aged 50 to 59 with Graves' ophthalmopathy. Both conserved end residues are part of each CDR3. The D gene is left open where the match is weak. Clone size appears in some rows only: once, few, many, or a class for an expanded clone.

V: TRBV6-1; J: TRBJ2-2; size: .; D: TRBD1; CDR3: CATQGQGAIAGELFF; DNA: TGTGCCACCCAAGGGCAGGGGGCCATTGCCGGGGAGCTGTTTTTT
V: TRBV11-2; J: TRBJ2-5; size: many; D: .; CDR3: CASSLVGGDYETQYF; DNA: TGTGCCAGCAGCTTAGTCGGAGGTGATTACGAGACCCAGTACTTC
V: TRBV24-1; J: TRBJ2-1; size: .; D: .; CDR3: CATSDLTGSSYNEQFF; DNA: TGTGCCACCAGTGATTTGACGGGCTCCTCCTACAATGAGCAGTTCTTC
V: TRBV30; J: TRBJ2-7; size: few; D: .; CDR3: CAWSPTRLLSYEQYF; DNA: TGTGCCTGGAGTCCGACCAGGTTACTCTCCTACGAGCAGTACTTC
V: TRBV4-1; J: TRBJ1-2; size: .; D: .; CDR3: CASSQDPGEGYGYTF; DNA: TGCGCCAGCAGCCAAGATCCAGGGGAGGGCTATGGCTACACCTTC
V: TRBV28; J: TRBJ2-1; size: many; D: .; CDR3: CASSFLLRVNSYNEQFF; DNA: TGTGCCAGCAGTTTCTTATTGAGGGTTAACTCCTACAATGAGCAGTTCTTC
V: TRBV3-1; J: TRBJ2-7; size: .; D: .; CDR3: CASSLTGPGGEQYF; DNA: TGTGCCAGCAGCTTAACAGGGCCCGGGGGCGAGCAGTACTTC
V: TRBV20-1; J: TRBJ2-3; size: many; D: TRBD2; CDR3: CSARIIGGLAVSTDTQYF; DNA: TGCAGTGCTAGGATAATCGGGGGACTAGCGGTTAGCACAGATACGCAGTATTTT
V: TRBV3-1; J: TRBJ2-7; size: .; D: TRBD2; CDR3: CATKTSGRYEQYF; DNA: TGTGCCACCAAGACTAGCGGGAGGTACGAGCAGTACTTC
V: TRBV11-2; J: TRBJ1-2; size: many; D: .; CDR3: CASSLDPTVNYGYTF; DNA: TGTGCCAGCAGCTTAGATCCTACCGTTAACTATGGCTACACCTTC